The 16 T cell receptor beta chains presented below share a single source sample, sequenced in a study of cytomegalovirus exposure and HLA in healthy donors (dated by TCRdb to the late 2010s). Library prep was done by the immunoSEQ multiplex PCR assay. The multiplex PCR relied on a mix of 60 forward primers for TCR Vbeta segments and 13 reverse primers for TCR Jbeta segments. The table comes from immuneACCESS by way of TCRdb, which keeps in-frame sequences with V and J called. Part of the clones is missing from these tables; in studies checked, under half for an unresolved V gene and the rest for unknown reasons. The sample contains 150,000 to 200,000 clones, approximately 85% of them found a single time. The ten largest clones take up approximately 9.4% of the sample. Sequenced sample: PBMCs. The receptors derive from a man between 18 and 29 years old in good health and CMV-seropositive.

The V gene is TRBV5-1, the J gene TRBJ1-1, with 7 bases matching TRBD1. The CDR3 spans 15 residues. Trimming at V came to 3 bases and at J to 2 bases, leaving 7 bases not matched to a gene. Germline V gene sequence: CDR1 SGHRS, CDR2 YFSETQ. The CDR3 loop is CASSWIDRDNTEAFF. The CDR3 DNA reads TGCGCCAGCAGCTGGATTGACAGGGATAACACTGAAGCTTTCTTT. Drawing the rest from reference TRBV5-1 and TRBJ1-1, the complete variable domain is KAGVTQTPRYLIKTRGQQVTLSCSPISGHRSVSWYQQTPGQGLQFLFEYFSETQRNKGNFPGRFSGRQFSNSRSEMNVSTLELGDSALYLCASSWIDRDNTEAFFGQGTRLTVV.

Worth noting for this clone: The same CDR3 is also encoded by other DNA sequences in this sample. The V call is TRBV29-1, the J call TRBJ2-7; TRBD1 aligns across 8 bases. Germline CDR1 and CDR2: SQVTM and ANQGSEA. Unmatched junction bases numbered 10, after V lost 4 bases and J lost 5 bases. The CDR3 is made up of 14 amino acids. In nucleotides, the CDR3 is TGCAGCGTTGCCGGAACAGGGGGGCTGAACGAGCAGTACTTC. It translates to CSVAGTGGLNEQYF.

The genes are TRBV7-2 and TRBJ2-1; D perhaps matches TRBD2 (5 bases). V lost 6 bases and J lost 10, with 13 bases in between. Germline CDR1 is SGHTA and CDR2 is FQGNSA. The CDR3 has 12 amino acids. CDR3 nucleotides: TGTGCCAGCAGTCCCAGCGGCCTGGAGCAGTTCTTC. Its protein product is CASSPSGLEQFF.

The genes are TRBV2 and TRBJ1-5; D not resolved. The ends were cut back, 6 bases at V and 3 bases at J, with 12 bases in the middle. This CDR3 is built from 14 residues. Germline lookup yields CDR1 SNHLY and CDR2 FYNNEI. The CDR3 coding sequence is TGTGCCAGCAGCGTGCGGAAAAACAATCAGCCCCAGCATTTT. Translated, it gives CASSVRKNNQPQHF. The whole variable domain, filled in from reference TRBV2 and TRBJ1-5, reads EPEVTQTPSHQVTQMGQEVILRCVPISNHLYFYWYRQILGQKVEFLVSFYNNEISEKSEIFDDQFSVERPDGSNFTLKIRSTKLEDSAMYFCASSVRKNNQPQHFGDGTRLSIL.

CDR3 region: CASSLARQGFGETQYF. CDR3 nucleotides: TGTGCCAGCAGCTTAGCGAGACAGGGATTTGGAGAGACCCAGTACTTC. V and J are TRBV7-9 and TRBJ2-5; 7 nucleotides agree with TRBD1. Germline trimming cut 0 bases from V and 4 bases from J; bases unmatched to any gene: 8. The CDR3 consists of 16 residues. Germline V gene sequence: CDR1 SEHNR, CDR2 FQNEAQ (reference sequence). The full variable domain, completed using reference TRBV7-9 and TRBJ2-5, is DTGVSQNPRHKITKRGQNVTFRCDPISEHNRLYWYRQTLGQGPEFLTYFQNEAQLEKSRLLSDRFSAERPKGSFSTLEIQRTEQGDSAMYLCASSLARQGFGETQYFGPGTRLLVL.

The J gene is TRBJ2-1, the V gene TRBV5-1; TRBD2 is a possible D gene (6 bases). This CDR3 is built from 12 residues. CDR1 is SGHRS, CDR2 YFSETQ, per germline. V was pared by 7 bases and J by 9 bases, with 14 bases between. The CDR3 sequence is CASGAPGGEQFF. Here the CDR3 DNA reads TGCGCCAGCGGGGCGCCCGGGGGTGAGCAGTTCTTC.

This clone was picked up a small number of times. V gene TRBV6-1 combines with J gene TRBJ1-6; D uncertain. Germline CDR1 MNHNS, CDR2 SASEGT. CDR3 length: 13 amino acids. The V gene lost 4 bases and the J gene lost 6 bases, with 7 bases spanning the gap. The CDR3 here is CASSAYLNSPLHF. The DNA for the CDR3 is TGTGCCAGCAGTGCTTATCTTAATTCACCCCTCCACTTT.

CDR3 coding DNA: TGTGCCAGCAGCTTGGGGCCGTCGGGAGAGCAGTACTTC. Its protein is CASSLGPSGEQYF. The chain links TRBV5-6 to TRBJ2-7; a possible D gene is TRBD2 (5 bases). Germline values: CDR1 SGHDT, CDR2 YYEEEE. The germline V and J ends were trimmed by 0 bases and 7 bases, with 11 bases remaining between them. The CDR3 has 13 amino acids.

J is TRBJ2-5 and V is TRBV10-2; 8 bases are shared with TRBD2. This CDR3 has 15 residues. The germline gives CDR1 WSHSY, CDR2 SAAADI. V trimming: 2 bases; J trimming: 4 bases; junction bases outside the gene matches: 6. The CDR3 sequence: CASSEIAGLSETQYF. CDR3 in DNA: TGCGCCAGCAGTGAGATAGCGGGGTTATCAGAGACCCAGTACTTC.

V and J are TRBV27 and TRBJ2-7, with D perhaps matching TRBD2 (6 bases). Germline-derived CDR1 and CDR2 are MNHEY and SMNVEV (reference sequence). The CDR3 sequence is 15 residues long. The V and J ends lost 3 bases and 2 bases respectively, with 14 bases between them. In nucleotides, the CDR3 is TGTGCCAGCAGTTTTCGCGGGGCAGCGACCTACGAGCAGTACTTC. This sequence encodes CASSFRGAATYEQYF.

The chain couples TRBV10-3 to TRBJ2-7; maybe TRBD1 (5 bases). The CDR3 has 13 residues. V was trimmed by 7 bases and J by 1 base, leaving 11 bases between them. Germline CDR1 ENHRY, CDR2 SYGVKD. In DNA form, the CDR3 reads TGTGCCATCACGGCAGGGTTATCCTACGAGCAGTACTTC. Encoded protein: CAITAGLSYEQYF.

This clone was seen once. The gene calls are TRBV5-1 and TRBJ1-6, with 11 positions matching TRBD1. Germline trimming cut 0 bases from V and 9 bases from J; bases unmatched to any gene: 5. From germline, CDR1 is SGHRS and CDR2 YFSETQ. The CDR3 contains 16 residues. This CDR3 is CASSLDGTGGTSPLHF. CDR3 in DNA: TGCGCCAGCAGCTTGGATGGGACAGGGGGAACTTCACCCCTCCACTTT.

The rearrangement joins TRBV9 to TRBJ1-2; D possibly corresponds to TRBD1 (5 bases). The CDR3 loop spans 13 amino acids. The V gene's germline CDR1 is SGDLS and CDR2 YYNGEE. Trimming took 4 bases from V and 6 from J, leaving 13 bases between them. CDR3 nucleotides: TGTGCCAGCAGCCCAGGGTTACGGAATGGCTACACCTTC. Protein: CASSPGLRNGYTF.

The gene calls are TRBV29-1 and TRBJ2-1, with TRBD2 matching 9 bases. J lost 2 bases, V lost 6 bases, and 8 bases had no gene match. Germline assignment: CDR1 SQVTM and CDR2 ANQGSEA. The CDR3 is made up of 15 amino acids. DNA of the CDR3: TGCAGCGTCACCCCTAGCGGGGTACCCTACAATGAGCAGTTCTTC. Translated: CSVTPSGVPYNEQFF.

This clone was detected only once. The CDR3 DNA is TGTGCCAGCAGTCCTAGACGGGGGGGCGGAAAAGAGCAGTTCTTC. Amino acids: CASSPRRGGGKEQFF. V and J are TRBV2 and TRBJ2-1; TRBD2 matches 8 bases. The CDR3 runs 15 residues. J was trimmed by 10 bases and V by 5 bases; bases with no gene match: 13. Germline V CDR1 and CDR2: SNHLY, FYNNEI. Together with reference TRBV2 and TRBJ2-1, the CDR3 gives the full variable domain: EPEVTQTPSHQVTQMGQEVILRCVPISNHLYFYWYRQILGQKVEFLVSFYNNEISEKSEIFDDQFSVERPDGSNFTLKIRSTKLEDSAMYFCASSPRRGGGKEQFFGPGTRLTVL.

The chain couples TRBV7-2 to TRBJ2-1, with a tentative D call TRBD1 (6 bases). Trimming shortened V by 3 bases and J by 8 bases, and 14 bases separated the two germline ends. The CDR3 loop spans 14 amino acids. Germline V gene data show CDR1 as SGHTA and CDR2 as FQGNSA. The chain's CDR3 is CASSFRGIGHEQFF. The DNA of the CDR3 is TGTGCCAGCAGCTTCAGGGGCATCGGTCATGAGCAGTTCTTC.